The entry below describes one TCR beta chain. Authors' data handling: Estimated nucleated cell counts came from reference gene primer amplification. Sequencing was performed with immunoSEQ multiplex PCR; in TCRdb, only in-frame clones are kept and a portion is missing. V and J calls plus clone size are reproduced from that table; the DNA served to infer D and trimming. This sample has a few hundred thousand clones, with about 85% found just once. The data were taken from a study of blood T cell repertoires in COVID-19. Study-wide context: There were acute and convalescent COVID-19 samples, and they came from the United States, Italy and Spain. PBMCs, B-cell-depleted T cells, or T cells were the source of the cDNA or gDNA that made up the material.

The CDR3 is 14 amino acids. J was trimmed by 6 bases and V by 5 bases; bases with no gene match: 4. Germline loops: CDR1 KGHDR, CDR2 SFDVKD. The J gene is TRBJ2-3, the V gene TRBV24-1; 10 bases match TRBD2. The TCR sequence derives from a man aged 30-40 years who had recovered from COVID-19. Sample: peripheral blood. CDR3 sequence reads: CATSVAGGDDTQYF. Written as DNA, the CDR3 is TGTGCCACCAGTGTAGCGGGGGGTGACGATACGCAGTATTTT.